These 5 T cell receptor beta chains were all obtained from the same sample, sequenced in a study of T cells in localized non-small cell lung cancer. Libraries were prepared by immunoSEQ multiplex PCR; TCRdb keeps only in-frame clonotypes and omits some of them. The table lists roughly 34,000 clones, around 84% of them singletons. The sample consisted of peripheral blood, taken before any cancer treatment. These receptors came from a male donor at least 60 years old with stage II squamous cell lung carcinoma.

V is TRBV6-5 and J is TRBJ1-1; unclear D gene. Deletions cut 4 bases from V and 1 base from J, with 10 bases between. Germline CDR1 and CDR2: MNHEY and SVGAGI. The CDR3 runs 14 residues. CDR3 in amino acids: CASSFIGENTEAFF. For the CDR3, the DNA is TGTGCCAGCAGTTTCATCGGGGAGAACACTGAAGCTTTCTTT.

The chain couples TRBV27 to TRBJ1-1; no firm D call. Germline assignment: CDR1 MNHEY and CDR2 SMNVEV (reference sequence). The CDR3 has 14 residues. V was trimmed by 3 bases and J by 6 bases, leaving 14 bases between them. In DNA form, the CDR3 reads TGTGCCAGCAGTTTCAGGTCCTCAACTCCTGAAGCTTTCTTT. Protein product: CASSFRSSTPEAFF.

This clone is a singleton in its sample. The rearrangement uses TRBV7-2 and TRBJ2-1; TRBD2 matches at 7 bases. V gave up 5 bases and J gave up 9 bases; unmatched junction bases: 10. Germline values: CDR1 SGHTA, CDR2 FQGNSA. The CDR3 contains 14 residues. The chain's CDR3 is CASSPRTSLGEQFF. CDR3 nucleotide sequence: TGTGCCAGCAGCCCTCGGACTAGTCTGGGTGAGCAGTTCTTC.

The chain has TRBV19 and TRBJ2-3, with a tentative D call TRBD1 (5 bases). V was trimmed by 7 bases and J by 5 bases, leaving 13 bases between them. The CDR3 contains 13 residues. The germline gives CDR1 LNHDA, CDR2 SQIVND (reference sequence). CDR3 sequence (DNA): TGTGCCAGTAATAAGGGGCTCGGAGATACGCAGTATTTT. This sequence encodes CASNKGLGDTQYF.

The rearrangement uses TRBV5-1 and TRBJ1-1; D remains unclear. CDR3 length: 13 residues. Looked up from germline, CDR1 is SGHRS and CDR2 is YFSETQ. V was pared by 2 bases and J by 1 base, with 6 bases between. The CDR3 coding sequence is TGCGCCAGCAGCTTCGCAGAGAACACTGAAGCTTTCTTT. Encoded protein: CASSFAENTEAFF.